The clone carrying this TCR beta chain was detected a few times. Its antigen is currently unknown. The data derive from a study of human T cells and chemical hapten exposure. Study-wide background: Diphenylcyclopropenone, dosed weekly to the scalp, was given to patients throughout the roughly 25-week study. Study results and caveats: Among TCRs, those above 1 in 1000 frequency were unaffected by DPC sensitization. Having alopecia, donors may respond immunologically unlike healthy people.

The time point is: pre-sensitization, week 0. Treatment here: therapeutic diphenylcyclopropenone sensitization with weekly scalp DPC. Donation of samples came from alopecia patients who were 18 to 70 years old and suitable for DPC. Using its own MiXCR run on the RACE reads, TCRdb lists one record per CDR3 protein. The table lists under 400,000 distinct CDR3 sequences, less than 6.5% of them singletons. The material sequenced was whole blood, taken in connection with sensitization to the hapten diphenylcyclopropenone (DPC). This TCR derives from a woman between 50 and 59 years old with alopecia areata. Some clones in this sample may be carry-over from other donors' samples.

In DNA, the CDR3 is TGTGCCAGCAGCGTAGTTGGGGACGGCGGGCTAGGGGAGCTGTTTTTT. Its protein is CASSVVGDGGLGELFF. The chain has TRBV9 and TRBJ2-2; either TRBD1 or TRBD2 may supply D (5 bases each). V lost 0 bases, J lost 8 bases, and 17 bases lay in between. The CDR3 is made up of 16 amino acids. Germline values: CDR1 SGDLS, CDR2 YYNGEE. The full variable domain, with the rest looked up from reference TRBV9 and TRBJ2-2, is DSGVTQTPKHLITATGQRVTLRCSPRSGDLSVYWYQQSLDQGLQFLIQYYNGEERAKGNILERFSAQQFPDLHSELNLSSLELGDSALYFCASSVVGDGGLGELFFGEGSRLTVL.